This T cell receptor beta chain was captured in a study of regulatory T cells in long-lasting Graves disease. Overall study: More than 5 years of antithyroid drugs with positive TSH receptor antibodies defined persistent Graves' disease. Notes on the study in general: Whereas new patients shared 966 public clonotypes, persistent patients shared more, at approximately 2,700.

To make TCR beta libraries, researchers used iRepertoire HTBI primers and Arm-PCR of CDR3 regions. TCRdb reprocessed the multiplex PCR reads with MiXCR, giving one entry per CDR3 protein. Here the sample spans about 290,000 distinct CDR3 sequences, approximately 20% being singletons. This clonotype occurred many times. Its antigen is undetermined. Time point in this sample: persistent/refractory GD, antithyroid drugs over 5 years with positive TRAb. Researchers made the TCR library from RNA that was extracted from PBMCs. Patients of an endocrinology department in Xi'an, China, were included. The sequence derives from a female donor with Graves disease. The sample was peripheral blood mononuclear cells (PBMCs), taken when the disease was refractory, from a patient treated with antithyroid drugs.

CDR3 sequence: CASGLNSGANVLTF. CDR3 DNA sequence: TGTGCCAGCGGACTTAACTCTGGGGCCAACGTCCTGACTTTC. This chain links TRBV27 with TRBJ2-6, with D tentatively TRBD2 (5 bases). The CDR3 length is 14 residues. Germline CDR1 reads MNHEY; CDR2 reads SMNVEV (reference sequence). Trimming pared 8 bases from V and 0 bases from J, leaving 8 bases between.